These 2 T cell receptor beta chains came from one sample sequenced in a study of Graves' ophthalmopathy and Graves' hyperthyroidism. The authors amplified TCR beta CDR3 regions, and they did so from RNA transcripts for repertoire sequencing. RT-PCR with HTBI primers came first, then second-round multiplex PCR. TCRdb itself ran the multiplex PCR reads through MiXCR, one entry per CDR3 protein. The sample records about 220,000 distinct CDR3 sequences, 20% to 25% being singletons. Sequences were obtained from peripheral blood. Every receptor here comes from a woman between 50 and 59 years old with Graves' ophthalmopathy.

At least ten counts were recorded for this clonotype. The rearrangement joins TRBV6-5 to TRBJ2-5; a possible D gene is TRBD1 (6 bases). The V end was cut by 0 bases, the J end by 5 bases, with 10 bases between. Germline CDR1 is MNHEY and CDR2 is SVGAGI. The CDR3 covers 14 residues. The CDR3 DNA reads TGTGCCAGCAGTTACTCGGGGGCGCAGGAGACCCAGTACTTC. The encoded protein is CASSYSGAQETQYF.

This clonotype has ten or more counts. V gene TRBV6-5 combines with J gene TRBJ1-2; 7 bases fit TRBD1. The CDR3 spans 14 residues. From germline, CDR1 is MNHEY and CDR2 SVGAGI. V trimming: 2 bases; J trimming: 7 bases; junction bases outside the gene matches: 7. CDR3 protein: CASSYRGQQIGYTF. The CDR3, as DNA: TGTGCCAGCAGTTACCGGGGACAGCAAATTGGCTACACCTTC.